The 5 T cell receptor beta chains below were found in one sample sequenced in a study of blood T cell repertoires in COVID-19. Only in-frame clones appear in the TCRdb table, and some are missing; sequencing was by immunoSEQ multiplex PCR. The sample comprises tens of thousands of clones, roughly 84% of which are singletons, and roughly 7% rests with the top ten. The sample consisted of peripheral blood. The receptors here all came from a man aged 50-60 years with active COVID-19.

The V gene is TRBV9, the J gene TRBJ2-1, with 9 positions matching TRBD2. V lost 2 bases to trimming and J lost 15 bases; unmatched junction nucleotides: 3. This CDR3 is 11 amino acids long. Germline V CDR1 and CDR2: SGDLS, YYNGEE. CDR3 loop: CASSVAGGLFF. As DNA, the CDR3 is TGTGCCAGCAGCGTGGCGGGGGGGTTGTTCTTC.

The chain uses TRBV10-3 and TRBJ2-5, with D perhaps TRBD1 (6 bases). From germline, CDR1 is ENHRY and CDR2 SYGVKD. Trimming removed 4 bases at V and 0 bases at J, with 6 bases between. The CDR3 length is 13 residues. The CDR3 loop reads CAISGTDQETQYF. CDR3 bases: TGTGCCATCAGTGGGACAGACCAAGAGACCCAGTACTTC.

Written as DNA, the CDR3 is TGTGCCAGCAGTTACCGGACTATCTACGAGCAGTACTTC. This sequence encodes CASSYRTIYEQYF. The chain combines TRBV6-5 with TRBJ2-7; perhaps TRBD2 as D (6 bases). This CDR3 comprises 13 residues. V shed 2 bases and J shed 3 bases, with 8 bases lying between them. Germline lookup yields CDR1 MNHEY and CDR2 SVGAGI.

V and J are TRBV27 and TRBJ2-1, with no clear D. CDR1 is MNHEY and CDR2 is SMNVEV in the germline V gene (reference sequence). The V gene lost 3 bases and the J gene lost 8 bases, with 11 bases spanning the gap. CDR3 size: 13 residues. Here the CDR3 DNA reads TGTGCCAGCAGTTTTGGGCTGGCGCATGAGCAGTTCTTC. This codes for CASSFGLAHEQFF.

The chain is built from TRBV4-1 and TRBJ1-2, with 7 bases lining up with TRBD1. The CDR3 runs 18 residues. The germline gives CDR1 MGHRA, CDR2 YSYEKL. Unmatched junction bases numbered 18, after V lost 1 base and J lost 7 bases. The DNA for the CDR3 is TGCGCCAGCAGCCAAGTTTCTACGGGACAGTACAATGCTCCTGGCTACACCTTC. This translates into CASSQVSTGQYNAPGYTF.